Listed here are 7 T cell receptor beta chains from one sample, sequenced in a study of molecular identifiers for immune sequencing clone quantification (dated by TCRdb to between 2017 and 2018). The library came from PCR. Sequencer: NextSeq 500. TCRdb trimmed the raw reads at Q25, called clones with MiXCR and kept productive beta chains. Every entry covers one CDR3 protein and lists the most common genes and DNA from its rows. The sample yields 90,000 or so distinct CDR3 sequences; roughly 25% were counted once. Jointly, the top ten make up roughly 0.76% of the sample. The sequencing input was naive CD8+ T cells from blood, with Jurkat cell RNA spiked in. Read against the paper, the sample's cell subset or site label means: FACS-sorted CD8+CD4-CCR7+CD45RA+ naive T cells. These receptors were collected from a human donor in good health. Some libraries in this study had Jurkat cell RNA spiked in.

This clonotype was seen a handful of times. The junction does not match germline at one end; this may be a read error. The CDR3, as DNA: TGTGCCGGCAGCCAAGGACAGAACACTGAAGCTTTCTTT. Amino acid sequence: CAGSQGQNTEAFF. The rearrangement links TRBV3-1 to TRBJ1-1, with D perhaps TRBD1 (5 bases). Germline V gene sequence: CDR1 LGHDT, CDR2 YNNKEL (reference sequence). This CDR3 is built from 13 residues.

This clonotype was detected a few times. The chain has TRBV20-1 and TRBJ1-1; D is unresolved. Germline V gene data show CDR1 as DFQATT and CDR2 as SNEGSKA (reference sequence). There are 13 residues in the CDR3. V gave up 5 bases and J gave up 8 bases, with 18 bases separating them. CDR3 in DNA: TGCAGTGCTCGCCCAGACGTTGGTGGCGAAGCTTTCTTT. Its translation: CSARPDVGGEAFF.

The chain uses TRBV7-9 and TRBJ2-3; D unclear. From germline, CDR1 is SEHNR and CDR2 FQNEAQ (reference sequence). The CDR3 consists of 15 residues. V was shortened by 3 bases and J by 0 bases, with 10 bases between the two germline ends. The CDR3 protein is CASSLLVGSTDTQYF. The CDR3 DNA reads as TGTGCCAGCAGCTTGTTGGTCGGCAGCACAGATACGCAGTATTTT.

As regards this clonotype: A much larger clone differs by one base, so this may be a read error. Without the conserved terminal phenylalanine or tryptophan, this CDR3 likely stems from a read error. The chain couples TRBV10-2 to TRBJ2-5; 8 positions agree with TRBD1. CDR3 length: 13 amino acids. Per germline, CDR1 WSHSY and CDR2 SAAADI. The V and J ends lost 8 bases and 7 bases, in that order; junction bases with no gene match: 9. As DNA, the CDR3 is TGCGCCAGCCTGACAGGGGACCAGAGGACCCAGTACTCC. Amino acids: CASLTGDQRTQYS.

This clonotype has at least ten counts. This chain connects TRBV7-2 to TRBJ2-2, with D possibly TRBD2 on 5 matching bases. V was clipped by 5 bases and J by 4 bases, with 14 bases between them. The germline gives CDR1 SGHTA, CDR2 FQGNSA. The CDR3 loop spans 15 amino acids. This chain's CDR3 is CASSREATATGELFF. The CDR3 DNA sequence: TGTGCCAGCAGCCGGGAAGCGACGGCCACCGGGGAGCTGTTTTTT.

This chain connects TRBV7-9 to TRBJ2-2; D uncertain. V lost 6 bases to trimming and J lost 8 bases, with 10 bases between them. The germline CDR1 and CDR2 sequences are SEHNR and FQNEAQ (reference sequence). The length of the CDR3 is 12 residues. The CDR3 DNA reads as TGTGCCAGCAGTAGACTGTCGGGGGAGCTGTTTTTT. Its protein is CASSRLSGELFF.

This clonotype was seen only a few times. As DNA, the CDR3 is TGTGCCAGCAGCGTAGCCACAGCTTACAATGAGCAGTTCTTC. Its translation: CASSVATAYNEQFF. V gene TRBV9 combines with J gene TRBJ2-1; D not certain. From germline, CDR1 is SGDLS and CDR2 YYNGEE. The CDR3 length is 14 residues. Trimming shortened V by 0 bases and J by 4 bases, and 8 bases separated the two germline ends.